This T cell receptor beta chain was documented in a study of blood T cell repertoires in COVID-19. The repertoire was sequenced with immunoSEQ multiplex PCR; TCRdb's copy has only in-frame clones and lacks some. The sample yields roughly 80,000 clones, around 80% seen once. The V gene end was trimmed by 8 bases and the J gene end by 3 bases; junction bases not matched to a gene: 6. From germline, CDR1 is MNHEY and CDR2 SVGAGI. This CDR3 is 14 amino acids long. Sequencing was performed on peripheral blood. The V gene is TRBV6-5, the J gene TRBJ1-4, with 7 bases lining up with TRBD1. This clonotype originated in a man older than 75 with acute or convalescent COVID-19. CDR3 amino acids: CASRKGTANEKLFF. The CDR3 nucleotides are TGTGCCAGCCGTAAGGGGACAGCTAATGAAAAACTGTTTTTT.